The 25 T cell receptor beta chains presented below share a single source sample, sequenced in a study of T cells in Graves' hyperthyroidism and ophthalmopathy. Amplified regions were TCR beta CDR3 sequences from RNA transcripts. First-round RT-PCR targeting the TCR CDR3 was performed with the HTBI primer set. Each CDR3 protein is one row after TCRdb ran MiXCR on the multiplex PCR reads. The repertoire holds about 570,000 distinct CDR3 sequences, around 46% seen once, with 15% to 20% in the top ten. The specimen sequenced was peripheral blood or thyroid tissue (not recorded which). Source of these receptors: an adult woman with Graves' disease, either hyperthyroidism or ophthalmopathy (not recorded which).

The sample holds many counts of this clonotype. This chain joins TRBV5-1 and TRBJ2-7, with 8 bases aligning to TRBD2. CDR1 is SGHRS and CDR2 is YFSETQ in the germline V gene. There are 13 residues in the CDR3. V lost 0 bases and J lost 6; bases outside the gene matches: 2. CDR3 sequence reads: CASSLDGRGEQYF. As DNA, the CDR3 is TGCGCCAGCAGCTTGGACGGGAGGGGCGAGCAGTACTTC.

This clonotype has at least ten counts. The chain links TRBV6-1 to TRBJ1-1; 7 bases fit TRBD1. V gave up 3 bases and J gave up 4 bases; unmatched junction bases: 8. The CDR3 covers 15 residues. The V gene's germline CDR1 is MNHNS and CDR2 SASEGT. Here the CDR3 DNA reads TGTGCCAGCAGTGACCGCCCCAACAGGGGCACTGAAGCTTTCTTT. This codes for CASSDRPNRGTEAFF.

The chain joins TRBV7-9 to TRBJ1-1; D unresolved. This CDR3 is 13 amino acids long. The germline V and J ends were trimmed by 5 bases and 5 bases, with 12 bases remaining between them. Germline CDR1 and CDR2: SEHNR and FQNEAQ (reference sequence). The CDR3 bases are TGTGCCAGCAGCCCCGCGATCGGGACTGAAGCTTTCTTT. This gives the protein CASSPAIGTEAFF.

The chain recombines TRBV28 with TRBJ2-7; possibly TRBD2 for D (5 bases). The V end was cut by 6 bases, the J end by 5 bases, with 23 bases between. The CDR3 covers 16 residues. CDR1 is MDHEN, CDR2 SYDVKM, per germline. The CDR3 loop is CASREGRRGLLDEQYF. The CDR3 DNA reads TGTGCCAGCAGAGAAGGACGGAGAGGGCTGTTGGACGAGCAGTACTTC.

At least ten counts were recorded for this clonotype. In nucleotides, the CDR3 is TGTGCCAGCAGCTCAAGACAATCTGGAAACACCATATATTTT. Protein product: CASSSRQSGNTIYF. V and J are TRBV11-2 and TRBJ1-3; D remains unclear. CDR3 length equals 14 residues. The germline gives CDR1 SGHAT, CDR2 FQNNGV. Trimming stripped 4 bases from V and 1 base from J, with 8 bases between.

The chain joins TRBV15 to TRBJ1-2; D not resolved. The CDR3 has 14 residues. Trimming took off 5 bases at V and 4 bases at J, with 14 bases between the two ends. Germline assignment: CDR1 LNHNV and CDR2 YYDKDF (reference sequence). In DNA form, the CDR3 reads TGTGCCACCAGCCCCAGACTGGGATCCTATGGCTACACCTTC. Translation gives CATSPRLGSYGYTF.

This clonotype was counted many times. The gene calls are TRBV14 and TRBJ2-2; possibly TRBD1 or TRBD2 for D (5 bases each). Germline V gene lookup returns CDR1 SGHDN and CDR2 FVKESK. The CDR3 sequence is 14 residues long. Trimming took 4 bases from V and 6 from J, leaving 12 bases between them. This chain's CDR3 is CASSLVWGSGELFF. The CDR3 coding sequence is TGTGCCAGCAGCCTTGTATGGGGGTCCGGGGAGCTGTTTTTT.

This clonotype was observed many times. This rearrangement joins TRBV7-2 to TRBJ1-2; 8 positions match TRBD1. Trimming cost V 4 bases and J 4 bases; bases outside gene matches: 17. Per the germline V gene, CDR1 is SGHTA and CDR2 is FQGNSA. CDR3 length: 18 residues. CDR3 nucleotide sequence: TGTGCCAGCAGCTCACACATACAAGCCAGGGGGCGCCCCTATGGCTACACCTTC. Its translation is CASSSHIQARGRPYGYTF. The variable domain in full, completed from reference TRBV7-2 and TRBJ1-2, reads GAGVSQSPSNKVTEKGKDVELRCDPISGHTALYWYRQSLGQGLEFLIYFQGNSAPDKSGLPSDRFSAERTGGSVSTLTIQRTQQEDSAVYLCASSSHIQARGRPYGYTFGSGTRLTVV.

This rearrangement joins TRBV7-6 to TRBJ1-5; possible D gene TRBD1, 6 bases. CDR3 length equals 16 residues. CDR1 and CDR2 (germline): SGHVS, FNYEAQ. Trimming stripped 0 bases from V and 4 bases from J, with 13 bases between. The CDR3 here is CASSLARGQPNQPQHF. The CDR3 nucleotides read TGTGCCAGCAGCTTAGCGCGTGGACAGCCGAATCAGCCCCAGCATTTT. Full variable domain (missing parts from reference TRBV7-6 and TRBJ1-5): GAGVSQSPRYKVTKRGQDVALRCDPISGHVSLYWYRQALGQGPEFLTYFNYEAQQDKSGLPNDRFSAERPEGSISTLTIQRTEQRDSAMYRCASSLARGQPNQPQHFGDGTRLSIL.

This clonotype was counted many times. This sequence joins TRBV7-2 and TRBJ2-7; possibly TRBD2 for D (6 bases). The germline CDR1 and CDR2 sequences are SGHTA and FQGNSA. The V gene lost 1 base and the J gene lost 5 bases, with 15 bases spanning the gap. The CDR3 has 15 residues. The CDR3 bases are TGTGCCAGCAGCTTAGGGGGACTCCTCCGCCACGAGCAGTACTTC. Translating it yields CASSLGGLLRHEQYF.

This clonotype occurred once. This chain links TRBV10-3 with TRBJ1-1; D unclear. The CDR3 contains 12 residues. V lost 10 bases and J 11 bases, leaving 20 bases between the germline ends. From germline, CDR1 is ENHRY and CDR2 SYGVKD. Here the CDR3 reads CATGPPLWSAFF. CDR3 nucleotides: TGTGCCACCGGGCCCCCCTTATGGTCCGCTTTCTTT.

This clonotype was picked up a small number of times. The chain's CDR3 is CATSRATGLDGYTF. The CDR3, as DNA: TGTGCCACCAGCAGGGCCACAGGGCTCGATGGCTACACCTTC. The gene calls are TRBV15 and TRBJ1-2; possible D gene TRBD1, 6 bases. The CDR3 consists of 14 residues. Trimming shortened V by 3 bases and J by 6 bases, and 14 bases separated the two germline ends. CDR1 LNHNV and CDR2 YYDKDF come from the germline V gene (reference sequence). Supplemented by reference TRBV15 and TRBJ1-2, the full variable domain reads DAMVIQNPRYQVTQFGKPVTLSCSQTLNHNVMYWYQQKSSQAPKLLFHYYDKDFNNEADTPDNFQSRRPNTSFCFLDIRSPGLGDTAMYLCATSRATGLDGYTFGSGTRLTVV.

This clonotype was seen at least ten times. The genes are TRBV12-3 or TRBV12-4 and TRBJ1-1; TRBD1 might be the D (5 bases). Between the trimmed V and J ends, which lost 3 bases and 8 bases, there was a span of 7 bases. The CDR3 runs to 11 residues. As DNA, the CDR3 is TGTGCCAGCAGTTTGGGGGAAGAAGCTTTCTTT. Translated: CASSLGEEAFF.

Details on this clonotype: A read error may explain this, as a much larger clone is one base away. V usage is TRBV5-1 and J usage is TRBJ2-7; 8 nucleotides line up with TRBD1. The germline gives CDR1 SGHRS, CDR2 YFSETQ. The CDR3 covers 14 residues. The DNA of the CDR3 is TGCGCCGGCAGCTTGGCCGAACAGGGGGGTGAGCAGTACTTC. Residues: CAGSLAEQGGEQYF. The full variable domain, with the rest looked up from reference TRBV5-1 and TRBJ2-7, is KAGVTQTPRYLIKTRGQQVTLSCSPISGHRSVSWYQQTPGQGLQFLFEYFSETQRNKGNFPGRFSGRQFSNSRSEMNVSTLELGDSALYLCAGSLAEQGGEQYFGPGTRLTVT.

V and J are TRBV14 and TRBJ1-2; 7 nucleotides line up with TRBD1. Trimming at V came to 4 bases and at J to 12 bases, leaving 20 bases not matched to a gene. The CDR3 sequence is 16 residues long. Germline CDR1 is SGHDN and CDR2 is FVKESK. The CDR3, as DNA: TGTGCCAGCAGCCCTCGACAGGGACAAACCTTCTCTGGAAACACCTTC. Amino acids: CASSPRQGQTFSGNTF.

This clonotype was seen repeatedly, ten times or more. The chain recombines TRBV9 with TRBJ1-2, with D unclear. The CDR3 totals 15 residues. Germline-derived CDR1 and CDR2 are SGDLS and YYNGEE. Trimming pared 0 bases from V and 4 bases from J, leaving 13 bases between. CDR3 residues: CASSVATFGSYGYTF. The CDR3 nucleotides read TGTGCCAGCAGCGTAGCGACATTTGGTAGCTATGGCTACACCTTC.

This clonotype appeared many times. The chain carries TRBV7-8 and TRBJ2-3; TRBD2 matches at 8 bases. Losses at the gene ends were 1 base for V and 4 bases for J; bases not matched to a gene: 13. Germline V gene lookup returns CDR1 SGHVS and CDR2 FQNEAQ. This CDR3 has 18 residues. CDR3 residues: CASSLVSERGRISDTQYF. Here the CDR3 DNA reads TGTGCCAGCAGCTTAGTCTCTGAGCGCGGGAGGATCTCAGATACGCAGTATTTT.

Regarding this clonotype: A much larger clone differs by one base, so this may be a read error. The V gene is TRBV6-2 or TRBV6-3, the J gene TRBJ2-2; D may correspond to TRBD1 or TRBD2 (5 bases each). The germline CDR1 and CDR2 sequences are MNHEY and SVGEGT. The CDR3 extends over 17 amino acids. The CDR3 here is CASSSQRQGTNTGEPFF. DNA of the CDR3: TGTGCCAGCAGCTCACAGAGGCAGGGCACGAACACCGGGGAGCCGTTTTTT.

V is TRBV7-2 and J is TRBJ2-2, with 9 bases lining up with TRBD1. Per the germline V gene, CDR1 is SGHTA and CDR2 is FQGNSA. There are 14 residues in the CDR3. Trimming at V came to 5 bases and at J to 6 bases, leaving 4 bases not matched to a gene. CDR3 sequence: CASSPGQGPGELFF. The CDR3 nucleotides are TGTGCCAGCAGCCCAGGACAGGGGCCCGGGGAGCTGTTTTTT.

The CDR3 reads CASSGRTGGGFGYGYTF. CDR3 bases: TGTGCCAGCAGTGGGAGGACAGGGGGTGGCTTCGGCTATGGCTACACCTTC. The genes are TRBV12-3 or TRBV12-4 and TRBJ1-2, with TRBD1 identical over 10 bases. The CDR3 loop spans 17 amino acids. Trimming cost V 5 bases and J 4 bases; bases outside gene matches: 13.

In this sample, this clonotype turned up a few times. The chain couples TRBV24-1 to TRBJ2-5; 10 positions agree with TRBD1. CDR3 length: 13 residues. V lost 5 bases, J lost 4 bases, and 0 bases stayed unmatched. Per the germline V gene, CDR1 is KGHDR and CDR2 is SFDVKD. The CDR3 loop reads CATSGDRGETQYF. The CDR3 bases are TGTGCCACCAGTGGGGACAGGGGAGAGACCCAGTACTTC.

The chain uses TRBV25-1 and TRBJ2-6; the D call may be TRBD1 or TRBD2 (5 bases each). Germline V gene data show CDR1 as MGHDK and CDR2 as SYGVNS. The CDR3 consists of 17 residues. Trimming cost V 4 bases and J 4 bases, with 17 bases left between them. The CDR3 sequence is CASSGGSGGLGANVLTF. The CDR3 DNA sequence: TGTGCCAGCAGTGGGGGCTCGGGCGGGTTAGGGGCCAACGTCCTGACTTTC. Filled out from reference TRBV25-1 and TRBJ2-6, the complete variable domain reads EADIYQTPRYLVIGTGKKITLECSQTMGHDKMYWYQQDPGMELHLIHYSYGVNSTEKGDLSSESTVSRIRTEHFPLTLESARPSHTSQYLCASSGGSGGLGANVLTFGAGSRLTVL.

This clonotype has at least ten counts. The rearrangement joins TRBV5-1 to TRBJ2-7; 7 positions agree with TRBD1. Germline V gene lookup returns CDR1 SGHRS and CDR2 YFSETQ. The CDR3 runs 14 residues. Trimming at V came to 2 bases and at J to 3 bases, leaving 5 bases not matched to a gene. CDR3 sequence: CASSFRDSFYEQYF. The DNA of the CDR3 is TGCGCCAGCAGCTTTCGGGACAGCTTCTACGAGCAGTACTTC.

At least ten counts were recorded for this clonotype. V usage is TRBV11-2 and J usage is TRBJ2-7; D is unresolved. Germline V gene data show CDR1 as SGHAT and CDR2 as FQNNGV. V was cut by 1 base and J by 2 bases, with 9 bases left in between. The CDR3 covers 14 residues. CDR3 amino acids: CASSLVFTPYEQYF. CDR3 DNA: TGTGCCAGCAGCTTAGTCTTCACACCCTACGAGCAGTACTTC.

Ten or more counts support this clonotype. The chain links TRBV20-1 to TRBJ1-5, with no clear D. Germline V lookup: CDR1 DFQATT, CDR2 SNEGSKA (reference sequence). The length of the CDR3 is 12 residues. Trimming removed 2 bases at V and 0 bases at J, with 2 bases between. The CDR3 spells CSARNSNQPQHF. In DNA, the CDR3 is TGCAGTGCTAGAAATAGCAATCAGCCCCAGCATTTT.